The clone carrying this TCR beta chain was recorded only once. The record originates from a study of blood T cell repertoires in COVID-19. Looking at the study overall: From the United States, Italy and Spain came samples of acute and convalescent COVID-19.

Per the original data handling: Researchers report that nucleated cell counts were estimated from reference gene primer amplification. The table came from immunoSEQ multiplex PCR; TCRdb's copy has only in-frame clones and leaves some out. Clone size and V and J calls were adopted from that table, with D and trimming inferred from the DNA. The sample lists 55,000 to 75,000 clones; about 80% were seen once. The germline CDR1 and CDR2 sequences are SGHDN and FVKESK. This CDR3 comprises 18 residues. The germline V and J ends were trimmed by 0 bases and 5 bases, with 19 bases remaining between them. The TCR sequence derives from a woman in her 70s with acute or convalescent COVID-19. The rearrangement uses TRBV14 and TRBJ2-2, with TRBD2 as a possible D gene (6 bases). Sample: peripheral blood. The DNA for the CDR3 is TGTGCCAGCAGCCAAGATGAGGGGCGGGGAACCGAGACCGGGGAGCTGTTTTTT. Translating gives CASSQDEGRGTETGELFF.